The 14 T cell receptor beta chains listed next were all sequenced from one sample in a study of blood T cell repertoires in COVID-19. Here immunoSEQ multiplex PCR was the method, and the copy in TCRdb shows in-frame clones only, minus some. The sample holds 300,000 to 450,000 clones; around 87% are singletons and the top ten take about 1.5%. Sequenced input: PBMCs or T cells enriched from blood (not recorded which). The receptor set was obtained from a man aged 25-45 years who had recovered from COVID-19.

This chain connects TRBV10-2 to TRBJ2-3; possibly TRBD2 for D (7 bases). This CDR3 spans 17 amino acids. V lost 6 bases, J lost 3 bases, and 22 bases lay in between. CDR1 is WSHSY, CDR2 SAAADI, per germline. DNA of the CDR3: TGCGCCAGCAGCCCTGAGGAGGGGGGGCCCGGTACAGATACGCAGTATTTT. It codes for CASSPEEGGPGTDTQYF.

The chain combines TRBV2 with TRBJ2-7; TRBD1 matches at 10 bases. This CDR3 has 15 residues. V lost 7 bases, J lost 5 bases, and 11 bases stayed unmatched. Germline CDR1 SNHLY, CDR2 FYNNEI. CDR3 loop: CASKAPGQGTHEQYF. DNA of the CDR3: TGTGCCAGCAAAGCTCCGGGACAGGGGACCCACGAGCAGTACTTC.

The rearrangement uses TRBV4-1 and TRBJ2-1, with 8 bases fitting TRBD1. Germline trimming cut 2 bases from V and 5 bases from J; bases unmatched to any gene: 5. The CDR3 contains 15 residues. Germline V gene data show CDR1 as MGHRA and CDR2 as YSYEKL. In nucleotides, the CDR3 is TGCGCCAGCAGCCAAACGCAGGGGGCGCACAATGAGCAGTTCTTC. Amino acids: CASSQTQGAHNEQFF.

The chain is built from TRBV7-2 and TRBJ2-7, with 9 bases aligning to TRBD2. With 6 bases clipped from V and 7 bases from J, the junction kept 7 bases outside the gene matches. The CDR3 spans 13 residues. Per the germline V gene, CDR1 is SGHTA and CDR2 is FQGNSA. CDR3 region: CASSSSGGREQYF. For the CDR3, the DNA is TGTGCCAGCAGTTCCAGCGGGGGGAGGGAGCAGTACTTC. The whole variable domain, remainder taken from reference TRBV7-2 and TRBJ2-7, is GAGVSQSPSNKVTEKGKDVELRCDPISGHTALYWYRQSLGQGLEFLIYFQGNSAPDKSGLPSDRFSAERTGGSVSTLTIQRTQQEDSAVYLCASSSSGGREQYFGPGTRLTVT.

J is TRBJ1-5 and V is TRBV7-9; TRBD1 agrees at 7 bases. The V gene's germline CDR1 is SEHNR and CDR2 FQNEAQ (reference sequence). With 1 base clipped from V and 11 bases from J, the junction kept 2 bases outside the gene matches. This CDR3 is built from 12 residues. CDR3 DNA sequence: TGTGCCAGCAGCTTAGGTGACAGGGCCCAGCATTTT. Amino acid sequence: CASSLGDRAQHF.

V gene TRBV10-3 combines with J gene TRBJ1-4, with D uncertain. CDR1 and CDR2 from the germline V gene are ENHRY and SYGVKD. The CDR3 totals 13 residues. V dropped 3 bases and J dropped 7 bases, with 9 bases sitting between them. CDR3 in amino acids: CAISDILLEKLFF. DNA for the CDR3: TGTGCCATCAGTGATATACTGCTTGAAAAACTGTTTTTT.

The CDR3 DNA sequence: TGTGCCAGTAGAGAGCAGGGGGCGACGTTGGATGGCTACACCTTC. Translated, it gives CASREQGATLDGYTF. The V call is TRBV19, the J call TRBJ1-2; 8 bases align to TRBD1. Germline V gene data show CDR1 as LNHDA and CDR2 as SQIVND (reference sequence). J lost 6 bases, V lost 6 bases, and 12 bases had no gene match. The CDR3 loop spans 15 amino acids.

This clone appeared once. This chain uses TRBV10-3 with TRBJ1-2; tentative D call: TRBD1 (5 bases). This CDR3 is built from 13 residues. Germline assignment: CDR1 ENHRY and CDR2 SYGVKD. Trimming shortened V by 11 bases and J by 0 bases, and 13 bases separated the two germline ends. CDR3 nucleotide sequence: TGTGCCGGTACAGGTCCAACTAACTATGGCTACACCTTC. Amino acid sequence: CAGTGPTNYGYTF.

At least ten counts were recorded for this clone. The V call is TRBV4-3, the J call TRBJ1-1; D is unresolved. The CDR3 runs 13 residues. V was shortened by 2 bases and J by 5 bases, with 9 bases between the two germline ends. The germline V gene has CDR1 LGHNA and CDR2 YSLEER. The CDR3 loop reads CASSQSPGTEAFF. The CDR3 DNA reads as TGCGCCAGCAGCCAATCACCCGGGACTGAAGCTTTCTTT.

The chain uses TRBV29-1 and TRBJ1-1; the D is unclear. The V gene lost 4 bases and the J gene lost 2 bases, with 11 bases spanning the gap. The germline CDR1 and CDR2 sequences are SQVTM and ANQGSEA. This CDR3 contains 13 residues. The CDR3 spells CSVVEVLNTEAFF. The CDR3 DNA follows: TGCAGCGTTGTGGAGGTCCTTAACACTGAAGCTTTCTTT.

The rearrangement links TRBV19 to TRBJ1-1, with 7 bases fitting TRBD1. Germline loops: CDR1 LNHDA, CDR2 SQIVND (reference sequence). This CDR3 is 14 amino acids long. J lost 1 base, V lost 5 bases, and 4 bases had no gene match. CDR3 in DNA: TGTGCCAGTAGTGGGGACAGAGCGAACACTGAAGCTTTCTTT. Translating it yields CASSGDRANTEAFF.

Here the CDR3 reads CASSLQGRSEQYF. The CDR3, as DNA: TGTGCCAGCAGCTTACAGGGAAGGTCCGAGCAGTACTTC. This chain joins TRBV7-3 and TRBJ2-7, with a weak D call TRBD1 (5 bases). Germline loops: CDR1 SGHTA, CDR2 FQGTGA. This CDR3 contains 13 residues. Trimming stripped 2 bases from V and 6 bases from J, with 11 bases between.

In the case of this clone: This same CDR3 is encoded by further DNA sequences in the sample. This sequence joins TRBV6-5 and TRBJ2-7; 7 positions agree with TRBD1. The germline V gene encodes CDR1 MNHEY and CDR2 SVGAGI. V lost 8 bases to trimming and J lost 4 bases; unmatched junction nucleotides: 2. This CDR3 has 11 residues. The CDR3 sequence: CASSTGYEQYF. CDR3 DNA sequence: TGTGCCAGCTCGACAGGGTACGAGCAGTACTTC.

V and J are TRBV4-3 and TRBJ1-1, with D tentatively TRBD1 (6 bases). Trimming shortened V by 0 bases and J by 1 base, and 9 bases separated the two germline ends. Germline CDR1 LGHNA, CDR2 YSLEER. The CDR3 is 15 residues long. Written as DNA, the CDR3 is TGCGCCAGCAGCCAAGAATCGGGACAGAACACTGAAGCTTTCTTT. Encoded protein: CASSQESGQNTEAFF.